The clone carrying this T cell receptor (beta chain) is a singleton in its sample. Its cognate antigen is unknown. Looked up from germline, CDR1 is SGHRS and CDR2 is YFSETQ. CDR3 length: 14 residues. Between the trimmed V and J ends, which lost 2 bases and 4 bases, there was a span of 9 bases. This record comes from a study of cytomegalovirus exposure and HLA in healthy donors. The study, taken as a whole, reports: A prior analysis recorded that most TCR beta V segments were productive about 87% or about 30% of the time. Most CMV-associated TCR beta chains were later found to appear HLA-restricted.

Researchers ran the PCR with 60 Vbeta and 13 Jbeta primers. Sequencing was performed with immunoSEQ multiplex PCR; in TCRdb, only in-frame clones are kept and a portion is missing. The sample carries roughly 45,000 clones, around 53% recorded once. The source of this sequence is a man aged 55 to 70 in good health and CMV-seronegative. The chain employs TRBV5-1 and TRBJ2-2; D may be TRBD1 (6 bases). Sequencing was carried out using PBMCs. The CDR3 loop reads CASSFGGRTGELFF. In DNA, the CDR3 is TGCGCCAGCAGCTTTGGGGGCCGCACCGGGGAGCTGTTTTTT.